Listed below are T cell receptor beta chains from one sample, sequenced in a study of blood T cell repertoires in COVID-19. Profiled with immunoSEQ multiplex PCR; TCRdb holds only in-frame clones, not every one. The table shows 200,000 to 250,000 clones, with approximately 84% occurring only once. Material for sequencing was peripheral blood. These TCRs come from a man aged 45 to 65 with acute or convalescent COVID-19. The CDR3 runs from the conserved cysteine through the conserved F or W. The D gene is left open where the match is weak. Rows may omit the clone size; those that give it use once, few, many or a size class.

d_gene	v_gene	len	j_gene	abundance	CDR3nt	CDR3aa
-	TRBV27	15	TRBJ1-1	-	TGTGCAACCAAGTTTAGGAAGGGGATGAACACTGAAGCTTTCTTT	CATKFRKGMNTEAFF
TRBD2	TRBV6-5	15	TRBJ2-5	-	TGTGCCAGCAGTTACGGGGCGGGGGGCCGAGAGACCCAGTACTTC	CASSYGAGGRETQYF
TRBD1	TRBV18	12	TRBJ1-3	once	TGTGCCAGCTCAACCAGGGGGAACACCATATATTTT	CASSTRGNTIYF
-	TRBV7-6	15	TRBJ1-4	-	TGTGCCAGCAGCTTAAAGGGGGGGTACGGTGAAAAACTGTTTTTT	CASSLKGGYGEKLFF
TRBD2	TRBV14	18	TRBJ2-1	once	TGTGCCAGCAGCCAACCAGGACTAGCGGGGGCCATTTACAATGAGCAGTTCTTC	CASSQPGLAGAIYNEQFF
TRBD1	TRBV6-5	13	TRBJ1-2	-	TGTGCCAGCAGCCCAGGACAGGACTATGGCTACACCTTC	CASSPGQDYGYTF
-	TRBV5-8	13	TRBJ1-2	-	TGTGCCAGCAGCTTGAGTCGGGGGTATGGCTACACCTTC	CASSLSRGYGYTF
TRBD1	TRBV2	15	TRBJ1-6	few	TGTGCCAGCAGTGAACAGGGGGTCAGTAATTCACCCCTCCACTTT	CASSEQGVSNSPLHF
-	TRBV4-1	17	TRBJ1-3	-	TGCGCCAGCAGCCCCCCGGGGCAGGGGTTATACGGAAACACCATATATTTT	CASSPPGQGLYGNTIYF
-	TRBV12-3/TRBV12-4	13	TRBJ1-5	-	TGTGCCAGCACCCTAGGCAGGGCTCGGCCCCAGCATTTT	CASTLGRARPQHF
-	TRBV5-1	14	TRBJ1-3	-	TGCGCCAGCAGCTTGGAGCAATCTGGAAACACCATATATTTT	CASSLEQSGNTIYF
-	TRBV6-2/TRBV6-3	18	TRBJ1-2	-	TGTGCCAGCAGTTACGGGGGGTCAGGCATCCGTCGAAGTGGTGGCTACACCTTC	CASSYGGSGIRRSGGYTF